This T cell receptor beta chain was obtained from a study of blood T cell repertoires in COVID-19. As for the study in general: T cells, B-cell-depleted T cells, or PBMCs supplied cDNA or gDNA.

The CDR3 has 15 amino acids. Methods used by the authors: How many nucleated cells were present was estimated from reference gene primer amplification. TCRdb keeps only in-frame clones here, not all; method: immunoSEQ multiplex PCR. The V and J calls and clone size come from that table; D and trimming were worked out from the DNA. The sample contains approximately 240,000 clones, under 95% of which appear only once. The chain joins TRBV21-1 to TRBJ1-3; TRBD1, the D gene given by the table, was not confirmed from the DNA. TRBV21-1 is shown as a pseudogene. The TCR comes from a woman aged 18 to 35 who had recovered from COVID-19. What was sequenced was PBMCs or T cells enriched from blood (not recorded which). The CDR3 protein is CASRDDRASGNTIYF. The CDR3 DNA is TGTGCCAGCAGAGACGACAGGGCCTCTGGAAACACCATATATTTT.